This TCR beta chain was sequenced during a study of cytomegalovirus exposure and HLA in healthy donors (dated by TCRdb to about 2017). General notes on the study: An earlier analysis of some 600 of the donors reported about 300 Gb of sequence data and around 110 million unique TCR beta sequences obtained from 180 million or so T cells. Roughly 300 gigabases of sequencing data and approximately 92 million unique TCR sequences made up an early release that covered nearly 650 HLA-typed donors. The genetic ancestry cluster associated with self-reported Caucasian donors included roughly 84% of the 398 genotyped donors. The study aimed to test whether signatures of past pathogen exposure could be identified by cataloging public T cell receptors. The T cell repertoires of 550 to 850 subjects were profiled by immunosequencing and related to cytomegalovirus serostatus. A separate validation cohort of roughly 110 different subjects was used in addition to the roughly 700-subject first cohort. To predict cytomegalovirus infection status, the study brought together high-throughput TCR immunosequencing, statistical association of individual TCRs with disease status, and machine learning. In a later analysis, previously published TCR beta repertoires from 550 to 750 donors were re-analyzed and high-resolution HLA genotyping was added so that TCR occurrence patterns could be studied. The later analysis used no new phenotypic data to find candidate immune exposures, relying instead on TCR beta sequences and their occurrence across donors. In an earlier analysis of 587 of the donors, high-throughput TCR beta sequencing was used to judge whether each TCR beta V gene segment behaved as functional or pseudogenic. Donor age, sex, ethnicity and CMV serostatus were compiled together with the repertoire data. A later genetic analysis took genome-wide SNP genotypes for about 55% of the 666 donors and used that subset as a discovery cohort. All discovery cohort repertoires had been generated using a single sequencing platform. HLA typing covered class I and class II loci at four-digit resolution. The number of typed donors differed by locus: about 629-630 for A, B, C, DRB1 and DQB1; 500 to 550 for DQA1; roughly 600 for DPA1; and about 450 for DPB1. Several DR-DQ haplotypes were treated as single units for association and clustering because of strong linkage in the cohort. On average, 235,054 unique TCR beta nucleotide sequences were sequenced per donor among some 430 genotyped donors of the cohort, with around 19% of those sequences being non-productive. The research as a whole found: The classifier was reported to diagnose cytomegalovirus status with high specificity and sensitivity in both the original cohort and the validation cohort. A later analysis found that HLA-associated TCR beta chains were more clonally expanded and had lower generation probabilities than equally common non-associated chains. Most CMV-associated TCR beta chains appeared to be HLA-restricted in a later analysis, and the HLA associations seemed to be driven largely by CMV exposure. Because counts were too low, 15 to 20 rarely observed V segments, including chromosome 9 orphons, were excluded from the earlier analysis of 500 to 700 of the donors. Linkage disequilibrium might explain the correlated functional status among segregating V segments, but an unknown experimental factor could not be excluded. Some IMGT-functional V segments, including TRBV6-2 and TRBV6-3, could not be told apart with the 87-base-pair reads, so those segments were excluded. In a later analysis, TCR association rates were found to vary across HLA loci, with the most associated TCRs seen for DRB1 alleles and the fewest for HLA-C alleles. The study gave a list of 150 to 200 TCR beta chains associated with cytomegalovirus. Broadly in line with IMGT annotations, most TCR beta V segments showed up in productive rearrangements about 87% or about 30% of the time in an earlier analysis of under 700 of the donors. A few of the identified cytomegalovirus-associated TCR beta chains were confirmed in vitro to be specific for cytomegalovirus antigens. Specific HLA alleles were associated with 16,951 TCR beta sequences at a false discovery rate of 0.05 in a later analysis. Assigning TCR associations to individual alleles was difficult when HLA alleles, especially DR and DQ, strongly co-occurred. Because HLA typing was unavailable for some donors at each locus, only the typed subset was used in association tests. An association between a missense DCLRE1C variant and V-gene and J-gene trimming of TCR beta chains was found in a later genetic analysis and replicated in an independent cohort. A further reported finding was that TCR beta sequences accurately predicted the HLA-A and HLA-B alleles for most subjects in the first cohort. In a later analysis, several top co-occurrence clusters were reported to appear linked to parvovirus B19, influenza, CMV and Epstein-Barr virus. The only immune exposure information available for the cohort was CMV serostatus. It was suggested by the authors that the approach could potentially be generalized to other disease states and immunological phenotypes. Compared with the 666-donor mean, donors in an Asian-associated ancestry cluster had fewer N-insertions in productive TCRs, according to a later genetic analysis. The cohort was sequenced for TCR beta chains only, and without alpha or paired-chain data the features that could be detected were limited. Most TCR sequences were observed very rarely across donors, whereas some public TCRs were present in many individuals. Presence/absence analyses assumed roughly uniform sequencing depth across donors, an assumption that may not hold. A cluster of highly shared sequence variants was judged likely to be a technical artifact of the sequencing pipeline.

Libraries were made using the immunoSEQ multiplex PCR assay. The multiplex PCR relied on a mix of 60 forward primers for TCR Vbeta segments and 13 reverse primers for TCR Jbeta segments. The CDR3 region of rearranged TCR beta genes was amplified from genomic DNA with a multiplex PCR assay. On the Illumina HiSeq System, the amplified TCR beta libraries were sequenced as 87-base-pair reads. Turning to the authors' computational methods: In a later analysis, roughly 80 million unique TCR beta chains were counted across the approximately 640 repertoires, and roughly 9.9 million of these chains were shared by at least two donors. A nearest-neighbor algorithm error-corrected the raw reads and collapsed the reads into unique sequences, merging closely related sequences to remove PCR and sequencing errors. V, D and J gene segments were assigned by aligning CDR3 sequences to IMGT reference sequences. For a sequence to be retained, at least a six-nucleotide match to both a V gene segment and a J gene segment was required. Rearrangements were classified as productive when the CDR3 lacked stop codons and remained in frame with V and J, and all other rearrangements were classified as non-productive. CDR3 was defined by IMGT convention, running from the second conserved V-encoded cysteine to the conserved J-encoded phenylalanine. Sequences without an unambiguous match to a single V gene segment were excluded from the earlier analysis of a few hundred of the donors. In an earlier analysis of 450 to 750 of the donors, a V segment was called functional when productive rearrangements were above 56.7%, and segregating when the standard deviation between donors exceeded 5%. A statistical classification framework was built for diagnosing cytomegalovirus status from the catalog of TCR beta chain sequences. In a later analysis, V and J genes were assigned by comparing TCR nucleotide sequences against IMGT/GENE-DB human TR gene sequences. A later analysis assigned CDR3 sequences and most-parsimonious VDJ recombination scenarios with the TCRdist pipeline. In a later analysis, every TCR beta chain was defined by the combination of its CDR3 amino acid sequence and its V-gene family, and reads without a unique V-gene family were dropped. To address suspected cross-contamination and a sequencing artifact, a later analysis removed under 600 highly shared, low-generation-probability nucleotide sequences. In a later analysis, a clonal expansion index was calculated for each public chain from normalized within-repertoire ranks of inferred template counts. A later analysis computed generation probabilities with a VDJ recombination model fitted to out-of-frame rearrangements, and checked the results against IGoR. In a later analysis, hypergeometric tests were used to score TCR-TCR, TCR-HLA and TCR-CMV co-occurrence, with a repertoire-size bias correction applied to TCR pairs. To estimate false discovery rates, a later analysis permuted the HLA or CMV assignments 20 times. A later analysis grouped co-occurring TCRs with DBSCAN, adding TCRdist sequence similarity when clustering within HLA-allele-positive subsets. Repertoires with fewer than 30,000 or more than 120,000 public chains were left out of co-occurrence clustering, as were roughly five repertoires with anomalous nucleotide sharing. TCRdb's version of the immuneACCESS table is confined to in-frame rearrangements and falls short of the full clone set. An unresolved V gene accounts for under half of the shortfall where checked; the remainder is of unknown origin. V, J and clone size are those of that table, while D and trimming were read from the DNA. A total of around 86,000 clones appear in this sample, less than 8% of them only once. The leading ten clones occupy roughly 2.1% of the sample.

The cohort consisted of 670 or so healthy bone marrow donors. All cohort members were sampled while nominally healthy, although unrecorded immune exposures were likely present. The donor was CMV seronegative and belonged to the group of around 400 seronegative cohort members. Each donor provided a peripheral blood sample, and peripheral blood mononuclear cells were used for TCR beta sequencing. The Qiagen DNeasy Blood Extraction Kit was used to extract genomic DNA from the blood cell samples. This clone was found a few times. Its cognate antigen has yet to be identified. One junction end does not reproduce the germline sequence, and a read error may be involved. Other DNA sequences in this sample translate to the same CDR3. The germline V gene sets CDR1 to MGHRA and CDR2 to YSYEKL. Its CDR3 holds 15 amino acids, cysteine through phenylalanine. Of all the DNA, just the CDR3 is kept, 45 bases in frame from base 1.

Here the chain combines TRBV4-1 and TRBJ2-5; TRBD2 is a possible D gene, resting on 7 matching bases. The sequenced sample consisted of PBMCs. The clonotype comes from a man between 50 and 59 years old in good health and CMV-seronegative. The CDR3 amino acid sequence is: CASSQVGGRKETQYF. The nucleotide sequence reads as follows: TGCGCCAGCAGTCAAGTCGGGGGGCGAAAGGAGACCCAGTACTTC.